This T cell receptor beta chain was recorded in a study of T-cell memory formation after mild COVID-19. About the research overall: TCR clusters largely stayed donor specific.

This clonotype came up a few times. V was shortened by 1 base and J by 7 bases, with 14 bases between the two germline ends. The CDR3 contains 16 residues. From germline, CDR1 is SGHDN and CDR2 FVKESK. TCR alpha and TCR beta cDNA libraries carrying sample barcodes and UMIs came from 5'RACE with constant-segment primers. TCRdb independently ran MiXCR on the 5' RACE reads; one entry per CDR3 protein. Of about 500,000 distinct CDR3 sequences in the sample, just over 20% were seen once. Sequencing input: PBMCs or a T cell subset sorted from them (not recorded which). The V call is TRBV14, the J call TRBJ1-6, with D possibly matching TRBD1 (6 bases). The source is an adult woman who had mild COVID-19 (a few samples of this study predate the infection). Cell type and time point are not known. DNA of the CDR3: TGTGCCAGCAGCCAAGTCCCGACAGGCGGAAATTCACCCCTCCACTTT. Translated, it gives CASSQVPTGGNSPLHF.